This T cell receptor (beta chain) emerged from a study of T cell responses to AZD1222 COVID-19 vaccine. Overall study results and limits: Donors, mostly white British, included more females; clonal diversity was possibly underestimated. Seropositive at baseline were only a handful of AZD1222 recipients. Sampled repertoires all dated from after the peak T cell response. Vaccine-related CD4 TCRs covered spike, predominating at 160-218 and 743-854.

Using immunoSEQ multiplex PCR, the repertoire was profiled, and TCRdb retains in-frame clones only, with some absent. The sample includes about 150,000 clones, 90% to 95% of them seen just once. Of note for this clone: Its antigen is undetermined.

Germline-derived CDR1 and CDR2 are MDHEN and SYDVKM. Trimming cost V 7 bases and J 4 bases, with 13 bases left between them. CDR3 length: 13 amino acids. The receptor was isolated from an adult who received the AZD1222 COVID-19 vaccine. The chain uses TRBV28 and TRBJ1-1; the D is unclear. Sequencing was performed on peripheral blood, taken 28 days after the second AZD1222 dose. CDR3 in amino acids: CASMVGRSTEAFF. The CDR3 nucleotides read TGTGCCAGCATGGTGGGTAGGAGCACTGAAGCTTTCTTT.